These T cell receptor beta chains were read from a single sample in a study of blood T cell repertoires in COVID-19. Using immunoSEQ multiplex PCR, the repertoire was profiled, and TCRdb retains in-frame clones only, with some absent. The sample carries more than 450,000 clones, approximately 90% recorded once. The sequencing sample was made of PBMCs or T cells enriched from blood (not recorded which). These receptors were collected from a woman between 18 and 29 years old who had recovered from COVID-19. Both conserved end residues are part of each CDR3. The order of the fields is CDR3 DNA, CDR3 protein, J gene, D gene, V gene, clone size. D genes are given only for firm matches. Expanded clones are given a class, and other clones once, few, many or no size at all.

cdr3_nt: TGTGCCAGCAGTTCGCGGACAGGGGGCTCCTACGAGCAGTACTTC
cdr3_aa: CASSSRTGGSYEQYF
j_call: TRBJ2-7
d_call: TRBD1
v_call: TRBV28
clone_size: NA

cdr3_nt: TGTGCCAGCAGCTCTCCCGGACAGGACAACACTGAAGCTTTCTTT
cdr3_aa: CASSSPGQDNTEAFF
j_call: TRBJ1-1
d_call: TRBD1
v_call: TRBV27
clone_size: NA

cdr3_nt: TGTGCCAGCAGGGTGGACAGGGAGGTTAACTATGGCTACACCTTC
cdr3_aa: CASRVDREVNYGYTF
j_call: TRBJ1-2
d_call: TRBD1
v_call: TRBV6-6
clone_size: NA

cdr3_nt: TGTGCCAGCAGTAAGGGGGGGCCCGGGGAGCTGTTTTTT
cdr3_aa: CASSKGGPGELFF
j_call: TRBJ2-2
d_call: NA
v_call: TRBV2
clone_size: NA

cdr3_nt: TGTGCCAGCAGTTTAGGGCGGGACCAGTACTTC
cdr3_aa: CASSLGRDQYF
j_call: TRBJ2-5
d_call: NA
v_call: TRBV12-3/TRBV12-4
clone_size: NA

cdr3_nt: TGTGCCAGCAGAGGGACTAGCGGGGGCTCCTACGAGCAGTACTTC
cdr3_aa: CASRGTSGGSYEQYF
j_call: TRBJ2-7
d_call: TRBD2
v_call: TRBV2
clone_size: NA

cdr3_nt: TGTGCCAGCAGTTTATCTCCCGGGACAGGGCTGACCGAGCAGTACTTC
cdr3_aa: CASSLSPGTGLTEQYF
j_call: TRBJ2-7
d_call: TRBD1
v_call: TRBV27
clone_size: NA

cdr3_nt: TGTGCCAGCAGTACGCCCTGGGGGGGGAACACTGAAGCTTTCTTT
cdr3_aa: CASSTPWGGNTEAFF
j_call: TRBJ1-1
d_call: NA
v_call: TRBV27
clone_size: few

cdr3_nt: TGTGGCACAGCGGGGGCCCTCACAGATACGCAGTATTTT
cdr3_aa: CGTAGALTDTQYF
j_call: TRBJ2-3
d_call: TRBD2
v_call: TRBV30
clone_size: NA

cdr3_nt: TGTGCCAGTAGTACCCCACCAGGGGGGTCGCGTTCACCCCTCCACTTT
cdr3_aa: CASSTPPGGSRSPLHF
j_call: TRBJ1-6
d_call: TRBD1
v_call: TRBV19
clone_size: NA

cdr3_nt: TGCAGCGTTGTGGACACTTTCTCCTACGAGCAGTACTTC
cdr3_aa: CSVVDTFSYEQYF
j_call: TRBJ2-7
d_call: NA
v_call: TRBV29-1
clone_size: few

cdr3_nt: TGTGCCAGCAGTGAAAGGGACAGGGACACTAAAGCTTTCTTT
cdr3_aa: CASSERDRDTKAFF
j_call: TRBJ1-1
d_call: TRBD1
v_call: TRBV25-1
clone_size: NA

cdr3_nt: TGCGCCAGCAGCTTGGCGGTCGGTACGGTAGCGAACACCGGGGAGCTGTTTTTT
cdr3_aa: CASSLAVGTVANTGELFF
j_call: TRBJ2-2
d_call: NA
v_call: TRBV5-1
clone_size: NA

cdr3_nt: TGTGCCTGGAGACTCTCTGGGGCCAACGTCCTGACTTTC
cdr3_aa: CAWRLSGANVLTF
j_call: TRBJ2-6
d_call: NA
v_call: TRBV30
clone_size: NA

cdr3_nt: TGTGCCAGCAGCTCTAGCGGATCCACAGATACGCAGTATTTT
cdr3_aa: CASSSSGSTDTQYF
j_call: TRBJ2-3
d_call: TRBD2
v_call: TRBV6-5
clone_size: NA

cdr3_nt: TGTGCCAGCAGTTTCTTCGAACTACAAGACTCTGGGGCCAACGTCCTGACTTTC
cdr3_aa: CASSFFELQDSGANVLTF
j_call: TRBJ2-6
d_call: NA
v_call: TRBV28
clone_size: NA

cdr3_nt: TGTGCCAGCAGCCAACGGGAGGGTACCCCCAACTATGGCTACACCTTC
cdr3_aa: CASSQREGTPNYGYTF
j_call: TRBJ1-2
d_call: NA
v_call: TRBV3-1/TRBV3-2
clone_size: NA

cdr3_nt: TGTGCCAGCAGTGAGACAGGGAGCTCCTATAATTCACCCCTCCACTTT
cdr3_aa: CASSETGSSYNSPLHF
j_call: TRBJ1-6
d_call: TRBD1
v_call: TRBV9
clone_size: NA

cdr3_nt: TGTGCCAGCAGTCCCCCAGCCGGGTTGAGGACTGAAGCTTTCTTT
cdr3_aa: CASSPPAGLRTEAFF
j_call: TRBJ1-1
d_call: NA
v_call: TRBV28
clone_size: once

cdr3_nt: TGTGCCACCTCGAACAGGGGGAACACTGAAGCTTTCTTT
cdr3_aa: CATSNRGNTEAFF
j_call: TRBJ1-1
d_call: TRBD1
v_call: TRBV19
clone_size: NA

cdr3_nt: TGTGCCAGCAGCTTAGACTCCGGGCAGGGGGTCAGCAATGAGCAGTTCTTC
cdr3_aa: CASSLDSGQGVSNEQFF
j_call: TRBJ2-1
d_call: TRBD1
v_call: TRBV7-2
clone_size: NA

cdr3_nt: TGTGCCACCAGTGCGGGACAGGGCTATTGGGTCTTC
cdr3_aa: CATSAGQGYWVF
j_call: TRBJ2-1
d_call: TRBD1
v_call: TRBV24-1
clone_size: NA

cdr3_nt: TGTGCCAGCTCACCTCGGCCGGGACTTGAAGCTTTCTTT
cdr3_aa: CASSPRPGLEAFF
j_call: TRBJ1-1
d_call: NA
v_call: TRBV18
clone_size: NA

cdr3_nt: TGTGCCAGCAGCCCACGCACAGACAGGGGACTCAATCAGCCCCAGCATTTT
cdr3_aa: CASSPRTDRGLNQPQHF
j_call: TRBJ1-5
d_call: TRBD1
v_call: TRBV9
clone_size: once

cdr3_nt: TGTGCCAGCAGATGGGAGGGCTCGGGACGGAGGACAAGGGGCAATCAGCCCCAGCATTTT
cdr3_aa: CASRWEGSGRRTRGNQPQHF
j_call: TRBJ1-5
d_call: NA
v_call: TRBV27
clone_size: NA

cdr3_nt: TGTGCCAGCAAGGGGGGGATAGCAGAGGGTTTCTTT
cdr3_aa: CASKGGIAEGFF
j_call: TRBJ1-1
d_call: NA
v_call: TRBV28
clone_size: NA

cdr3_nt: TGTGCCAGCAGCATACAGGGTTGGGAGCAGTACTTC
cdr3_aa: CASSIQGWEQYF
j_call: TRBJ2-7
d_call: NA
v_call: TRBV28
clone_size: NA

cdr3_nt: TGTGCCAGTAGTATGACGGGACAGATCACAGATACGCAGTATTTT
cdr3_aa: CASSMTGQITDTQYF
j_call: TRBJ2-3
d_call: TRBD1
v_call: TRBV19
clone_size: NA

cdr3_nt: TGTGCCAGCAGTTCCGGGACAGGGGGATATGGCTACACCTTC
cdr3_aa: CASSSGTGGYGYTF
j_call: TRBJ1-2
d_call: TRBD1
v_call: TRBV28
clone_size: NA

cdr3_nt: TGTGCCAGCAGCTCGCGGGGGAGGCAGCCCCAGCATTTT
cdr3_aa: CASSSRGRQPQHF
j_call: TRBJ1-5
d_call: NA
v_call: TRBV6-5
clone_size: NA

cdr3_nt: TGCGCCAGCAGGACGGGAGCGGAGAATTCACCCCTCCACTTT
cdr3_aa: CASRTGAENSPLHF
j_call: TRBJ1-6
d_call: NA
v_call: TRBV5-1
clone_size: NA

cdr3_nt: TGTGCCAGCAGAAAACAGGGCAACTCCTACGAGCAGTACTTC
cdr3_aa: CASRKQGNSYEQYF
j_call: TRBJ2-7
d_call: NA
v_call: TRBV11-2
clone_size: NA

cdr3_nt: TGTGCCTGGAGCCTTCAATCGGGGGCTTTCTTT
cdr3_aa: CAWSLQSGAFF
j_call: TRBJ1-1
d_call: NA
v_call: TRBV30
clone_size: NA

cdr3_nt: TGTGCCAGCAGTTTACTAGGACAGGGATATGACGAGCAGTACTTC
cdr3_aa: CASSLLGQGYDEQYF
j_call: TRBJ2-7
d_call: TRBD1
v_call: TRBV27
clone_size: NA

cdr3_nt: TGTGCCAGCAGCTCTACCCGGAACACTGAAGCTTTCTTT
cdr3_aa: CASSSTRNTEAFF
j_call: TRBJ1-1
d_call: NA
v_call: TRBV5-6
clone_size: NA

cdr3_nt: TGTGCCAGCAGTACGCCACAGGGGGAACAGTACTTC
cdr3_aa: CASSTPQGEQYF
j_call: TRBJ2-7
d_call: TRBD1
v_call: TRBV27
clone_size: few

cdr3_nt: TGTGCCTGGAGGGGACAGGAGAACACTGAAGCTTTCTTT
cdr3_aa: CAWRGQENTEAFF
j_call: TRBJ1-1
d_call: TRBD1
v_call: TRBV30
clone_size: NA

cdr3_nt: TGTGCCTCATCCACGGGGGAGACCCAGTACTTC
cdr3_aa: CASSTGETQYF
j_call: TRBJ2-5
d_call: NA
v_call: TRBV27
clone_size: NA

cdr3_nt: TGTGCCAGCAGGGACGGGACAAGCTATGGCTACACCTTC
cdr3_aa: CASRDGTSYGYTF
j_call: TRBJ1-2
d_call: NA
v_call: TRBV6-5
clone_size: NA

cdr3_nt: TGTGCCAGCACCAAAGGGACTAGCGGGCTCGCCTACGAGCAGTACTTC
cdr3_aa: CASTKGTSGLAYEQYF
j_call: TRBJ2-7
d_call: NA
v_call: TRBV21-1
clone_size: NA

cdr3_nt: TGTGCCAGCCGTGCCGGGACAGGCTACACCGGGGAGCTGTTTTTT
cdr3_aa: CASRAGTGYTGELFF
j_call: TRBJ2-2
d_call: TRBD1
v_call: TRBV27
clone_size: NA

cdr3_nt: TGTGCCAGCAGTCGTGGACAGGGCTTAGGCTACACCTTC
cdr3_aa: CASSRGQGLGYTF
j_call: TRBJ1-2
d_call: TRBD1
v_call: TRBV27
clone_size: NA

cdr3_nt: TGTGCCATCAGTGATGGCGAGGAAGCCTACGAGCAGTACTTC
cdr3_aa: CAISDGEEAYEQYF
j_call: TRBJ2-7
d_call: NA
v_call: TRBV10-3
clone_size: NA

cdr3_nt: TGTGCCAGTAGTAAGGAGGGACTGAACACTGAAGCTTTCTTT
cdr3_aa: CASSKEGLNTEAFF
j_call: TRBJ1-1
d_call: NA
v_call: TRBV19
clone_size: NA

cdr3_nt: TGTGCCAGCAGCTTAGCATGGCAGGCAGGCTACGAGCAGTACTTC
cdr3_aa: CASSLAWQAGYEQYF
j_call: TRBJ2-7
d_call: NA
v_call: TRBV7-8
clone_size: NA

cdr3_nt: TGCGCCAGCAGCCAAGGGGCCACCTATTGGGAGCAGTTCTTC
cdr3_aa: CASSQGATYWEQFF
j_call: TRBJ2-1
d_call: NA
v_call: TRBV4-1
clone_size: NA

cdr3_nt: TGTGCCAGCAGCTTGGGGGGACTACGGGCTTTCTTT
cdr3_aa: CASSLGGLRAFF
j_call: TRBJ1-1
d_call: NA
v_call: TRBV5-8
clone_size: NA

cdr3_nt: TGTGCCAGCAGTGAAGAAAGGGACAGCTCCTACGAGCAGTACTTC
cdr3_aa: CASSEERDSSYEQYF
j_call: TRBJ2-7
d_call: TRBD1
v_call: TRBV2
clone_size: NA

cdr3_nt: TGTGCCAGCAGCTTATACTTAACCGAGCAGTACTTC
cdr3_aa: CASSLYLTEQYF
j_call: TRBJ2-7
d_call: NA
v_call: TRBV7-9
clone_size: NA

cdr3_nt: TGTGCCAGTAGTATAGCAGGGCGGTACAATCAGCCCCAGCATTTT
cdr3_aa: CASSIAGRYNQPQHF
j_call: TRBJ1-5
d_call: NA
v_call: TRBV19
clone_size: NA